This entry lists 24 T cell receptor beta chains sequenced from one sample in a study of T cells after yellow fever vaccination (dated by TCRdb to about 2019). The method behind the library was 5' RACE. Sequencing was performed on an Illumina HiSeq 2500. Starting from the raw public reads, TCRdb applied fastp trimming at Q25, assembled clones with MiXCR and retained in-frame beta chains. Rows with a matching CDR3 protein are joined into one entry that keeps the most common DNA and genes. For this sample the table gives approximately 12,000 distinct CDR3 sequences, of which around 5.4% were detected only once. In total, the top ten clones hold approximately 1% of the sample. In light of the paper, this sample's treatment or condition label describes: live attenuated yellow fever vaccine strain. Sample: PBMCs, either bulk or a sorted T-cell subset (CD4+, CD8+, memory, or dextramer-sorted; not recorded which), taken on the day of the yellow fever booster vaccination. The source is a man aged 25-40 years who received the YFV17D yellow fever vaccine.

This clonotype has a count of ten or more. The V call is TRBV4-2, the J call TRBJ1-5, with TRBD1 identical over 9 bases. CDR1 and CDR2 from the germline V gene are LGHNA and YNFKEQ. This CDR3 contains 17 residues. Trimming took 0 bases from V and 0 from J; bases not matched to a gene: 3. The CDR3 DNA reads TGTGCCAGCAGCCAAGATGACAGGGGGACTAGCAATCAGCCCCAGCATTTT. It yields the protein CASSQDDRGTSNQPQHF.

This clonotype was found once. The chain joins TRBV11-3 to TRBJ2-3; TRBD2 aligns across 7 bases. The CDR3 runs 14 residues. Germline-derived CDR1 and CDR2 are SGHNT and YENEEA. Trimming cost V 4 bases and J 11 bases; bases outside gene matches: 12. In DNA, the CDR3 is TGTGCCAGCAGCTCAAGCGGGGCCGGCGTCGGGCAGTATTTT. It translates to CASSSSGAGVGQYF.

Ten or more counts support this clonotype. Written as DNA, the CDR3 is TGCGCCAGCAGCTTGGGACAATTATCCGACGAGCAGTACTTC. Residues: CASSLGQLSDEQYF. The chain couples TRBV5-1 to TRBJ2-7; D gene uncertain. The V end was cut by 0 bases, the J end by 5 bases, with 12 bases between. The CDR3 is 14 amino acids. CDR1 SGHRS and CDR2 YFSETQ come from the germline V gene.

By share, this clonotype ranks as medium-sized. This sequence joins TRBV7-3 and TRBJ2-3, with D perhaps TRBD1 or TRBD2 (5 bases each). The CDR3 is 14 amino acids. Trimming left V 2 bases short and J 4 bases short, with 10 bases between. The V gene's germline CDR1 is SGHTA and CDR2 FQGTGA. The CDR3 loop reads CASSLSGPADTQYF. CDR3 nucleotides: TGTGCCAGCAGCTTATCGGGACCTGCAGATACGCAGTATTTT.

This clonotype has ten or more counts. The chain uses TRBV19 and TRBJ2-7; either TRBD1 or TRBD2 may fit D (5 bases each). CDR1 is LNHDA, CDR2 SQIVND, per germline (reference sequence). The germline V and J ends were trimmed by 3 bases and 3 bases, with 12 bases remaining between them. This CDR3 has 14 residues. The CDR3 region is CASSMSGPNYEQYF. DNA of the CDR3: TGTGCCAGTAGTATGTCGGGGCCAAACTACGAGCAGTACTTC.

In its sample, this clonotype was seen many times. The rearrangement joins TRBV7-9 to TRBJ2-1, with 11 positions matching TRBD2. V lost 5 bases to trimming and J lost 0 bases; unmatched junction nucleotides: 6. From germline, CDR1 is SEHNR and CDR2 FQNEAQ (reference sequence). CDR3 length: 17 residues. CDR3 nucleotides: TGTGCCAGCAGCCCCATTGGGACTAGCGGCTCCTACAATGAGCAGTTCTTC. Amino acid sequence: CASSPIGTSGSYNEQFF.

Ten or more counts support this clonotype. The rearrangement joins TRBV28 to TRBJ2-7; TRBD2 matches at 8 bases. The germline V gene encodes CDR1 MDHEN and CDR2 SYDVKM. The CDR3 loop spans 15 amino acids. Trimming took 4 bases from V and 4 from J; bases not matched to a gene: 9. CDR3 in DNA: TGTGCCAGCAGTTCTCCAGGGACTAGAGCTTACGAGCAGTACTTC. It yields the protein CASSSPGTRAYEQYF. The whole variable domain, filled in from reference TRBV28 and TRBJ2-7, reads DVKVTQSSRYLVKRTGEKVFLECVQDMDHENMFWYRQDPGLGLRLIYFSYDVKMKEKGDIPEGYSVSREKKERFSLILESASTNQTSMYLCASSSPGTRAYEQYFGPGTRLTVT.

This clonotype was counted many times. The V and J genes are TRBV20-1 and TRBJ1-5; D gene uncertain. V was clipped by 0 bases and J by 7 bases, with 13 bases between them. The CDR3 has 14 residues. In germline, CDR1 is DFQATT, CDR2 SNEGSKA (reference sequence). The CDR3 sequence: CSARDPVSSQPQHF. DNA for the CDR3: TGCAGTGCTAGAGATCCGGTGTCCAGCCAGCCCCAGCATTTT.

This clonotype has ten or more counts. This sequence joins TRBV28 and TRBJ2-7; the match to TRBD1 covers 10 bases. Germline loops: CDR1 MDHEN, CDR2 SYDVKM. Germline trimming cut 7 bases from V and 3 bases from J; bases unmatched to any gene: 15. The CDR3 runs to 17 residues. In nucleotides, the CDR3 is TGTGCCAGCAAAACAGCCGGGACAGGGGTTACCCGCTACGAGCAGTACTTC. It translates to CASKTAGTGVTRYEQYF.

This clonotype was recorded many times. The rearrangement uses TRBV12-3 or TRBV12-4 and TRBJ1-2; D may be TRBD1 (5 bases). V lost 6 bases and J lost 4, with 12 bases in between. CDR3 length: 13 residues. The CDR3 DNA sequence: TGTGCCAGCAGCCTCAGGGTGGGCTATGGCTACACCTTC. Residues: CASSLRVGYGYTF.

At least ten counts were recorded for this clonotype. This rearrangement joins TRBV20-1 to TRBJ2-3; 8 bases line up with TRBD1. CDR3 length: 15 residues. Trimming at V came to 5 bases and at J to 5 bases, leaving 12 bases not matched to a gene. Germline V lookup: CDR1 DFQATT, CDR2 SNEGSKA (reference sequence). The CDR3 bases are TGCAGTGCTTCAAGGGCCTTAACAGGGGGAGATACGCAGTATTTT. This encodes CSASRALTGGDTQYF.

This clonotype was picked up many times. The chain joins TRBV5-1 to TRBJ2-3; D possibly corresponds to TRBD2 (6 bases). The V end lost 4 bases, the J end lost 6 bases, and 21 bases lay between the germline ends. The CDR3 is 16 amino acids. Germline lookup yields CDR1 SGHRS and CDR2 YFSETQ. The CDR3 nucleotides read TGCGCCAGCAGCCCCTCTAGCGACGTCGTTGGGGATACGCAGTATTTT. Translating gives CASSPSSDVVGDTQYF. Filled out from reference TRBV5-1 and TRBJ2-3, the complete variable domain reads KAGVTQTPRYLIKTRGQQVTLSCSPISGHRSVSWYQQTPGQGLQFLFEYFSETQRNKGNFPGRFSGRQFSNSRSEMNVSTLELGDSALYLCASSPSSDVVGDTQYFGPGTRLTVL.

By share, this clonotype counts as medium-sized (0.01 to 0.1%). CDR3 nucleotides: TGTGCCAGCAGTTTGATGTATACTAGCGATGGGAAAGAGACCCAGTACTTC. This encodes CASSLMYTSDGKETQYF. The genes are TRBV12-3 or TRBV12-4 and TRBJ2-5; 7 bases match TRBD2. CDR3 length equals 17 residues. V was clipped by 3 bases and J by 3 bases; unmatched bases: 13.

Many counts were recorded for this clonotype. This chain joins TRBV28 and TRBJ2-1; D is possibly TRBD2 (6 bases). Germline CDR1 is MDHEN and CDR2 is SYDVKM. The CDR3 has 16 amino acids. V was trimmed by 8 bases and J by 7 bases, leaving 24 bases between them. CDR3 nucleotide sequence: TGTGCCAGCTCTGATTCTAGCGTTAAGAGAGGGAATGAGCAGTTCTTC. Its protein is CASSDSSVKRGNEQFF.

This clonotype was found many times. The chain links TRBV6-1 to TRBJ2-1; D may be TRBD2 (6 bases). In germline, CDR1 is MNHNS, CDR2 SASEGT. The CDR3 has 15 amino acids. Trimming cost V 6 bases and J 6 bases, with 18 bases left between them. The CDR3 protein is CASSDGRGGGNEQFF. CDR3 coding DNA: TGTGCCAGCAGCGACGGGCGGGGTGGGGGCAATGAGCAGTTCTTC.

This clonotype showed up many times. This chain connects TRBV15 to TRBJ2-7; no clear D. The CDR3 has 14 residues. Trimming stripped 1 base from V and 2 bases from J, with 9 bases between. Germline lookup yields CDR1 LNHNV and CDR2 YYDKDF (reference sequence). For the CDR3, the DNA is TGTGCCACCAGCAGAGGACTTCCCCCCTACGAGCAGTACTTC. Translating it yields CATSRGLPPYEQYF.

This clonotype has ten or more counts. V is TRBV5-1 and J is TRBJ2-2; D remains unclear. Germline CDR1 reads SGHRS; CDR2 reads YFSETQ. V gave up 1 base and J gave up 6 bases, with 10 bases separating them. This CDR3 is built from 14 residues. CDR3 DNA sequence: TGCGCCAGCAGCTTGCAGTCCCGGGCCGGGGAGCTGTTTTTT. Translating it yields CASSLQSRAGELFF.

This clonotype was picked up many times. The genes are TRBV14 and TRBJ2-5; no clear D. The germline V gene encodes CDR1 SGHDN and CDR2 FVKESK. This CDR3 is 14 amino acids long. Trimming took 2 bases from V and 8 from J, leaving 15 bases between them. The chain's CDR3 is CASSQPGTKRTQYF. The CDR3 nucleotides read TGTGCCAGCAGCCAACCTGGAACCAAGAGAACCCAGTACTTC.

This clonotype turned up a few times. V is TRBV7-2 and J is TRBJ2-1; a weak D match, TRBD1 (6 bases). This CDR3 has 13 amino acids. The V gene lost 1 base and the J gene lost 10 bases, with 11 bases spanning the gap. Germline lookup yields CDR1 SGHTA and CDR2 FQGNSA. CDR3 bases: TGTGCCAGCAGCTTAGGATCGAGGGGGGAGCAGTTCTTC. As protein: CASSLGSRGEQFF. The full variable domain, in which reference TRBV7-2 and TRBJ2-1 provide the parts outside the CDR3, is GAGVSQSPSNKVTEKGKDVELRCDPISGHTALYWYRQSLGQGLEFLIYFQGNSAPDKSGLPSDRFSAERTGGSVSTLTIQRTQQEDSAVYLCASSLGSRGEQFFGPGTRLTVL.

This clonotype was recorded many times. The chain employs TRBV2 and TRBJ2-6; D ambiguous. V was cut by 4 bases and J by 0 bases, with 7 bases left in between. This CDR3 is built from 15 residues. Germline CDR1 and CDR2: SNHLY and FYNNEI. CDR3: CASSGSLSGANVLTF. The CDR3 coding sequence is TGTGCCAGCAGTGGGAGTCTCTCTGGGGCCAACGTCCTGACTTTC. The full variable domain, its missing parts supplied by reference TRBV2 and TRBJ2-6, is EPEVTQTPSHQVTQMGQEVILRCVPISNHLYFYWYRQILGQKVEFLVSFYNNEISEKSEIFDDQFSVERPDGSNFTLKIRSTKLEDSAMYFCASSGSLSGANVLTFGAGSRLTVL.

This clonotype was seen ten or more times. V and J are TRBV7-2 and TRBJ2-2, with D perhaps matching TRBD1 (6 bases). The CDR3 runs 15 residues. Looked up from germline, CDR1 is SGHTA and CDR2 is FQGNSA. V was shortened by 5 bases and J by 3 bases, with 13 bases between the two germline ends. CDR3 region: CASSSQGTYTGELFF. DNA for the CDR3: TGTGCCAGCAGCAGCCAGGGGACCTACACCGGGGAGCTGTTTTTT.

This clonotype is labeled medium-sized. The rearrangement uses TRBV20-1 and TRBJ2-1, with 9 positions matching TRBD1. Germline CDR1 and CDR2: DFQATT and SNEGSKA (reference sequence). The CDR3 consists of 11 residues. Trimming removed 6 bases from V and 9 bases from J; junction bases left unmatched: 3. CDR3 amino acids: CSAGTGFEQFF. CDR3 bases: TGCAGTGCCGGGACAGGGTTTGAGCAGTTCTTC.

This clonotype was counted at least ten times. This chain connects TRBV7-3 to TRBJ1-1; 7 bases fit TRBD1. The CDR3 contains 14 residues. V trimming: 5 bases; J trimming: 4 bases; junction bases outside the gene matches: 7. Per the germline V gene, CDR1 is SGHTA and CDR2 is FQGTGA. This CDR3 is CASSPTGQGTEAFF. CDR3 DNA sequence: TGTGCCAGCAGCCCGACAGGGCAGGGCACTGAAGCTTTCTTT.

This clonotype was counted ten times or more. This chain uses TRBV15 with TRBJ1-2; 9 bases are a match to TRBD1. The germline gives CDR1 LNHNV, CDR2 YYDKDF (reference sequence). The V segment lost 4 bases and the J segment 8 bases; nucleotides outside the gene matches: 8. The CDR3 totals 14 residues. The CDR3 spells CATSKQTGGIGYTF. In nucleotides, the CDR3 is TGTGCCACCAGCAAGCAGACAGGGGGGATCGGCTACACCTTC.